The next 11 T cell receptor beta chains were all read from a single sample in a study of identical twins. TCRdb itself ran the 5' RACE reads through MiXCR, one entry per CDR3 protein. The sample lists about 890,000 distinct CDR3 sequences; about 12% were seen once. The same sample was also used in a study of yellow fever vaccine responses in identical twins.

The sequenced material came from PBMCs. The receptors derive from a woman younger than 30 in good health.

The gene calls are TRBV2 and TRBJ2-5; D is possibly TRBD2 (5 bases). The CDR3 spans 16 residues. The germline CDR1 and CDR2 sequences are SNHLY and FYNNEI. The V and J ends lost 0 bases and 2 bases respectively, with 13 bases between them. The CDR3, as DNA: TGTGCCAGCAGTGAAGCGAGGGCCCGCGGGCAAGAGACCCAGTACTTC. This translates into CASSEARARGQETQYF.

The chain employs TRBV5-6 and TRBJ1-1; 9 bases are shared with TRBD1. J lost 4 bases, V lost 0 bases, and 4 bases had no gene match. The germline V gene encodes CDR1 SGHDT and CDR2 YYEEEE. This CDR3 spans 15 amino acids. The CDR3 DNA reads TGTGCCAGCAGCTTGGTTGGGACAGGGTCCACTGAAGCTTTCTTT. Amino acids: CASSLVGTGSTEAFF.

Concerning this clonotype itself: A junction end diverges from the germline sequence, so it may reflect a read error. V is TRBV20-1 and J is TRBJ2-2, with TRBD2 identical over 7 bases. The CDR3 contains 16 residues. The V gene's germline CDR1 is DFQATT and CDR2 SNEGSKA (reference sequence). CDR3 sequence: CCARDSGGANTGELFF. In DNA, the CDR3 is TGCTGTGCTAGAGATTCGGGGGGAGCGAACACCGGGGAGCTGTTTTTT.

V and J are TRBV19 and TRBJ1-1; D uncertain. Germline CDR1 is LNHDA and CDR2 is SQIVND (reference sequence). CDR3 length equals 15 residues. V was trimmed by 3 bases and J by 0 bases, leaving 11 bases between them. This chain's CDR3 is CASSIFQEMNTEAFF. CDR3 DNA: TGTGCCAGTAGTATTTTCCAGGAGATGAACACTGAAGCTTTCTTT.

This sequence joins TRBV20-1 and TRBJ2-2; 12 nucleotides align to TRBD2. This CDR3 has 20 residues. Germline CDR1 DFQATT, CDR2 SNEGSKA (reference sequence). V shed 2 bases, J shed 0 bases, and the junction held 13 bases outside the gene matches. CDR3 DNA: TGCAGTGCTAGACCCCCTAGCGGGAGGGTGTTGAACGCGAACACCGGGGAGCTGTTTTTT. It yields the protein CSARPPSGRVLNANTGELFF.

The chain employs TRBV2 and TRBJ2-4, with a weak D call TRBD1 (6 bases). The CDR3 covers 18 residues. Germline V CDR1 and CDR2: SNHLY, FYNNEI. CDR3 sequence: CTCSLAEMLRGSKNIQYF. The CDR3 DNA follows: TGTACCTGCAGTTTGGCCGAGATGCTCAGGGGATCCAAAAACATTCAGTACTTC.

This clonotype has ten or more counts. The chain employs TRBV5-1 and TRBJ2-7; perhaps TRBD2 as D (5 bases). This CDR3 is built from 16 residues. The germline V and J ends were trimmed by 0 bases and 3 bases, with 16 bases remaining between them. CDR1 and CDR2 (germline): SGHRS, YFSETQ. This CDR3 reads CASSLAPGDGSYEQYV. CDR3 sequence (DNA): TGCGCCAGCAGCTTGGCCCCCGGTGATGGGAGCTACGAGCAGTACGTC.

The chain couples TRBV3-1 to TRBJ2-2; D not certain. Trimming pared 1 base from V and 10 bases from J, leaving 13 bases between. Looked up from germline, CDR1 is LGHDT and CDR2 is YNNKEL (reference sequence). The CDR3 spans 14 residues. CDR3 amino acids: CASSQATAASELFF. The CDR3 nucleotides are TGTGCCAGCAGCCAAGCGACCGCCGCCTCGGAGCTGTTTTTT.

The chain uses TRBV5-1 and TRBJ1-1; D not certain. This CDR3 is built from 16 residues. In germline, CDR1 is SGHRS, CDR2 YFSETQ. Trimming removed 2 bases from V and 0 bases from J, with 14 bases in between. The CDR3 DNA sequence: TGCGCCAGCAGCTTCTGGTCCGGTAACATGAACACTGAAGCTTTCTTT. Translation: CASSFWSGNMNTEAFF.

CDR3 region: CSVEEGTGSFYGYTF. The CDR3, as DNA: TGCAGCGTTGAGGAGGGGACAGGGAGTTTCTATGGCTACACCTTC. This chain connects TRBV29-1 to TRBJ1-2; 9 nucleotides agree with TRBD1. The CDR3 sequence is 15 residues long. With V trimmed by 3 bases and J by 4 bases, 9 bases remained unmatched. Germline assignment: CDR1 SQVTM and CDR2 ANQGSEA.

This rearrangement joins TRBV5-5 to TRBJ1-1; D perhaps matches TRBD1 (5 bases). Trimming left V 4 bases short and J 0 bases short, with 16 bases between. The CDR3 is made up of 16 amino acids. Germline CDR1 reads SGHKS; CDR2 reads YYEKEE (reference sequence). The CDR3 region is CASSPGGGAMNTEAFF. DNA of the CDR3: TGTGCCAGCAGCCCCGGTGGAGGGGCCATGAACACTGAAGCTTTCTTT.